This TCR beta chain was documented in a study of T cell responses to AZD1222 COVID-19 vaccine. Findings and limits, study-wide: The donors showed a predominance of white British ancestry and of females, with possible underestimation of clonal diversity. With dominance at 160-218 and 743-854, vaccine-associated CD4 TCRs spanned spike.

Comments on this clone: Its antigen remains unknown.

TCRdb's table, derived via immunoSEQ multiplex PCR, lists solely in-frame clones and lacks some. The table records 150,000 to 180,000 clones, 88% of them present only once. The V segment lost 4 bases and the J segment 4 bases; nucleotides outside the gene matches: 4. The CDR3 consists of 16 residues. The germline CDR1 and CDR2 sequences are LGHNA and YNFKEQ. This TCR derives from an adult who had recovered from COVID-19. The specimen comprised peripheral blood, sampled after recovery from COVID-19. The genes are TRBV4-2 and TRBJ2-3; 14 nucleotides align to TRBD2. The CDR3 is CASSLGTSGSPDTQYF. Written as DNA, the CDR3 is TGTGCCAGCAGCCTCGGGACTAGCGGGAGTCCAGATACGCAGTATTTT.